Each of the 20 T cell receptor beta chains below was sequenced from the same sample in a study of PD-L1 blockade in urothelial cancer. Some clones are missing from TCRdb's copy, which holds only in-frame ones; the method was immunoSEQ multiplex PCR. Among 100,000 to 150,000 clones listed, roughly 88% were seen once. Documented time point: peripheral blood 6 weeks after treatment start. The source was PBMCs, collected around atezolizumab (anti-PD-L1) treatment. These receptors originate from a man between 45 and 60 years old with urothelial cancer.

CDR3 loop: CASSGGLAGDEQFF. In DNA, the CDR3 is TGTGCCAGCAGCGGGGGACTAGCGGGAGACGAGCAGTTCTTC. The rearrangement uses TRBV5-4 and TRBJ2-1; 14 nucleotides match TRBD2. Germline-derived CDR1 and CDR2 are SGHNT and YYREEE (reference sequence). The CDR3 sequence is 14 residues long. J gave up 10 bases and V 4 bases, and 4 bases lay outside the gene matches. Full variable domain (outside the CDR3, taken from reference TRBV5-4 and TRBJ2-1): ETGVTQSPTHLIKTRGQQVTLRCSSQSGHNTVSWYQQALGQGPQFIFQYYREEENGRGNFPPRFSGLQFPNYSSELNVNALELDDSALYLCASSGGLAGDEQFFGPGTRLTVL.

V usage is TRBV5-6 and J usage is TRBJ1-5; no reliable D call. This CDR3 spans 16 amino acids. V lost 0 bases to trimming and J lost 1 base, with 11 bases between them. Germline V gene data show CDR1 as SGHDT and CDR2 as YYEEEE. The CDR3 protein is CASSLGARASNQPQHF. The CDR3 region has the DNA TGTGCCAGCAGCTTGGGGGCGAGGGCGAGCAATCAGCCCCAGCATTTT.

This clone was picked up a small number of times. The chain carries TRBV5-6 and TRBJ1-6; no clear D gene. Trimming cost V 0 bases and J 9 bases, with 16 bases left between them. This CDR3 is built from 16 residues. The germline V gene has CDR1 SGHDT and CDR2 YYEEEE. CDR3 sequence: CASSLERTRVGSPLHF. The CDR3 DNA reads TGTGCCAGCAGCTTGGAACGGACGCGGGTGGGTTCACCCCTCCACTTT.

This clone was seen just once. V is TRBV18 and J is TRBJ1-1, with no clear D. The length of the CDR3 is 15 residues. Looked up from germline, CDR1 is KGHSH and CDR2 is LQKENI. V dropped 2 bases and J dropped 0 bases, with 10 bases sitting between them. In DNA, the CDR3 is TGTGCCAGCTCACCATACAGATCGATGAACACTGAAGCTTTCTTT. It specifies CASSPYRSMNTEAFF. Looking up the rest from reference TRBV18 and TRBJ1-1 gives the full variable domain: NAGVMQNPRHLVRRRGQEARLRCSPMKGHSHVYWYRQLPEEGLKFMVYLQKENIIDESGMPKERFSAEFPKEGPSILRIQQVVRGDSAAYFCASSPYRSMNTEAFFGQGTRLTVV.

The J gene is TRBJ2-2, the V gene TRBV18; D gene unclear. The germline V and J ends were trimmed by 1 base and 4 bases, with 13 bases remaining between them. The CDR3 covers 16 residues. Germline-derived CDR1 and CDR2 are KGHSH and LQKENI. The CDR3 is CASSPREQSTTGELFF. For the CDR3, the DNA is TGTGCCAGCTCACCACGAGAACAGAGTACCACCGGGGAGCTGTTTTTT.

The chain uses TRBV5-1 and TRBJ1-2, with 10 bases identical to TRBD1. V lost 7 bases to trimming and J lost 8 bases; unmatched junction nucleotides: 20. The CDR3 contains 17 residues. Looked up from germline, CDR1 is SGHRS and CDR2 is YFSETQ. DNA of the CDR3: TGCGCCAGCGTACGTCAGGGGGACAGGGGCCCCCCTTCGGGCTACACCTTC. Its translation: CASVRQGDRGPPSGYTF.

DNA for the CDR3: TGTGCCAGCAGGGGTAGCGGAGAGAACACCGGGGAGCTGTTTTTT. Its translation is CASRGSGENTGELFF. V gene TRBV6-6 combines with J gene TRBJ2-2; D possibly corresponds to TRBD2 (6 bases). The V end lost 6 bases, the J end lost 1 base, and 12 bases lay between the germline ends. Germline assignment: CDR1 MNHNY and CDR2 SVGAGI (reference sequence). CDR3 length: 15 residues.

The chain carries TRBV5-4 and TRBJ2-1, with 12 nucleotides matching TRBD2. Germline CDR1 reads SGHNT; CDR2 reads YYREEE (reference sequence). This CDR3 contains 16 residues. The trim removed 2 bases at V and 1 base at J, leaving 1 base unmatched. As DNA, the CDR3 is TGTGCCAGCAGCTTACTAGCGGGAGGATCCTACAATGAGCAGTTCTTC. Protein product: CASSLLAGGSYNEQFF.

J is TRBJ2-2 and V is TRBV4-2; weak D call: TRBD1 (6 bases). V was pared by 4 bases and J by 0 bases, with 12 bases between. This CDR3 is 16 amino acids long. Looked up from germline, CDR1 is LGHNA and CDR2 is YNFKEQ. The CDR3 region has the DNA TGTGCCAGCAGCCGCTTGGGGGCGACGAACACCGGGGAGCTGTTTTTT. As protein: CASSRLGATNTGELFF.

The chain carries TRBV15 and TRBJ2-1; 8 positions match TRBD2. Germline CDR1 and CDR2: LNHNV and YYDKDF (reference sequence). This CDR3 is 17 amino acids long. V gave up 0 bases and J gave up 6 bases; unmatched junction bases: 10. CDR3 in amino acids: CATSREVVAGSRNEQFF. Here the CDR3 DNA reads TGTGCCACCAGCAGAGAGGTAGTAGCGGGATCGCGCAATGAGCAGTTCTTC.

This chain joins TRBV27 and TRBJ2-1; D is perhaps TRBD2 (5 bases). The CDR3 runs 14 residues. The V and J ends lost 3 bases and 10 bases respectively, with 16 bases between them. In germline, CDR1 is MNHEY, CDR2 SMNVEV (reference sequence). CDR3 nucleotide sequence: TGTGCCAGCAGTTTTGATGGAGGAGGAGAGGAGCAGTTCTTC. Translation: CASSFDGGGEEQFF.

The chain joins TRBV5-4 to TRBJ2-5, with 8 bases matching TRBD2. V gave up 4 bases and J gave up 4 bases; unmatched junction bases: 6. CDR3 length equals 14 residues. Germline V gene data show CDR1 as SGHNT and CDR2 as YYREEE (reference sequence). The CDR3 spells CASSQAGAVETQYF. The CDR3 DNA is TGTGCCAGCAGCCAAGCGGGAGCCGTAGAGACCCAGTACTTC.

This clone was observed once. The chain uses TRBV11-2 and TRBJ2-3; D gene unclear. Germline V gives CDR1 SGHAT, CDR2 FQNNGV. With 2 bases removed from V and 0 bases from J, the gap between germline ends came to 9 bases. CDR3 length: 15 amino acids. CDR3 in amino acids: CASSLSSPSTDTQYF. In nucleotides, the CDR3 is TGTGCCAGCAGCTTATCGTCCCCTAGCACAGATACGCAGTATTTT. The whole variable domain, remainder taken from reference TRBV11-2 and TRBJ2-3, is EAGVAQSPRYKIIEKRQSVAFWCNPISGHATLYWYQQILGQGPKLLIQFQNNGVVDDSQLPKDRFSAERLKGVDSTLKIQPAKLEDSAVYLCASSLSSPSTDTQYFGPGTRLTVL.

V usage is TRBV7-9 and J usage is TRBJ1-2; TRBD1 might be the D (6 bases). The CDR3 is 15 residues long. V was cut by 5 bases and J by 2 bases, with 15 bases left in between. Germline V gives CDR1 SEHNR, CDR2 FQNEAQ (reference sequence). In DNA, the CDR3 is TGTGCCAGCAGCCAACTGGGGGGGCGCAACTATGGCTACACCTTC. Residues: CASSQLGGRNYGYTF. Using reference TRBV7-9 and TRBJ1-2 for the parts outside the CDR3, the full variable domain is DTGVSQNPRHKITKRGQNVTFRCDPISEHNRLYWYRQTLGQGPEFLTYFQNEAQLEKSRLLSDRFSAERPKGSFSTLEIQRTEQGDSAMYLCASSQLGGRNYGYTFGSGTRLTVV.

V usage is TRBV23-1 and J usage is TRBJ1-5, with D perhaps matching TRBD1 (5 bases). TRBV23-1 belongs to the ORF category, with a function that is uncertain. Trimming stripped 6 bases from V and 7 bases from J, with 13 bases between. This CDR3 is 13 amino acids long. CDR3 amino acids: CASSQGQYQPQHF. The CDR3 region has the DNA TGCGCCAGCAGCCAGGGTCAATACCAGCCCCAGCATTTT.

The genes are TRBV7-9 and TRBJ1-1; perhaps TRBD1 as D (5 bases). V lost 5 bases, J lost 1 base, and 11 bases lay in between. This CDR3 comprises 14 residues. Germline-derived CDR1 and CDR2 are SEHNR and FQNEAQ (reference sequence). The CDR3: CASSASQGNTEAFF. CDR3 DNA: TGTGCCAGCAGCGCCAGTCAGGGGAACACTGAAGCTTTCTTT. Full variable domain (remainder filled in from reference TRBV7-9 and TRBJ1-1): DTGVSQNPRHKITKRGQNVTFRCDPISEHNRLYWYRQTLGQGPEFLTYFQNEAQLEKSRLLSDRFSAERPKGSFSTLEIQRTEQGDSAMYLCASSASQGNTEAFFGQGTRLTVV.

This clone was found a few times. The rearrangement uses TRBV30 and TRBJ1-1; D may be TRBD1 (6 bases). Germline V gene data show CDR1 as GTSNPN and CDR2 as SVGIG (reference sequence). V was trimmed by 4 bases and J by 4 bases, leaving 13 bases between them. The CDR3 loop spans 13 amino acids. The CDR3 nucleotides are TGTGCCTGGATCGGGGGGCTAGTCACTGAAGCTTTCTTT. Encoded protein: CAWIGGLVTEAFF.

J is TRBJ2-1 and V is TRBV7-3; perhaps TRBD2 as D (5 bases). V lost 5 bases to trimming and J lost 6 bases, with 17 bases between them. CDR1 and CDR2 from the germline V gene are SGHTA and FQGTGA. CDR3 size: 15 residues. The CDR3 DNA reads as TGTGCCAGCAGCCCACGGTCCGCTAGCCTCAATGAGCAGTTCTTC. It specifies CASSPRSASLNEQFF.

DNA of the CDR3: TGTGCCAGCAGCCAAGAACCCCACAACAGGTTCGGGGAGCTGTTTTTT. Translating it yields CASSQEPHNRFGELFF. V usage is TRBV4-2 and J usage is TRBJ2-2; TRBD1 is a possible D gene (5 bases). CDR1 is LGHNA, CDR2 YNFKEQ, per germline. The V end was cut by 0 bases, the J end by 7 bases, with 15 bases between. The CDR3 is 16 amino acids.

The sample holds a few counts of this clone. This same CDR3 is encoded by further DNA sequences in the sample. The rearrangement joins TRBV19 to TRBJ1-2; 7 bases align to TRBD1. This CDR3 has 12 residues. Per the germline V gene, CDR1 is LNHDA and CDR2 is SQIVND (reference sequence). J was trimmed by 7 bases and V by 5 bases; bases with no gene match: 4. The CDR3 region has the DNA TGTGCCAGTAGTGGGCCAGGGGGTGGCTACACCTTC. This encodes CASSGPGGGYTF.